The rows below give T cell receptor beta chains drawn from one sample of a study of beta chain features in type 1 diabetes. Assay: immunoSEQ multiplex PCR; the TCRdb copy retains only in-frame clones and omits some. The table records about 230,000 clones, over 8.5% of them present only once. Sample: naive CD4+ T cells from blood. These receptors were collected from a woman aged 18-29 years in good health. The CDR3 runs from the conserved cysteine through the conserved F or W. D genes are given only for firm matches. The size entry is marked missing in some rows and otherwise reads once, few, many or a size class.

clone size	V gene	D gene	J gene	CDR3 DNA	CDR3 protein
few	TRBV6-4	NA	TRBJ1-1	TGTGCCAGCAGTCCCTGGACACGGAGGAACACTGAAGCTTTCTTT	CASSPWTRRNTEAFF
few	TRBV11-2	NA	TRBJ2-3	TGTGCCAGCAGCTTATTTAGTGGGACTCCCACAGATACGCAGTATTTT	CASSLFSGTPTDTQYF
few	TRBV15	TRBD1	TRBJ2-5	TGTGCCACCAGCAGTCATTGGACAGGGGGCTCGAAGACCCAGTACTTC	CATSSHWTGGSKTQYF
NA	TRBV7-9	NA	TRBJ1-1	TGTGCCAGCAGCCCATGGATCGGAGGGGACACTGAAGCTTTCTTT	CASSPWIGGDTEAFF
few	TRBV9	NA	TRBJ1-3	TGTGCCAGCAGCGTAGGAGCGGTGGTTGGTTCTGGAAACACCATATATTTT	CASSVGAVVGSGNTIYF
NA	TRBV5-1	NA	TRBJ2-7	TGCGCCAGCAGCTCGCGGGACAGTTCAATCCGGCAGTACTTC	CASSSRDSSIRQYF
few	TRBV25-1	NA	TRBJ2-7	TGTGCCAGCAGTAACACAGGGTCCTACGAGCAGTACTTC	CASSNTGSYEQYF
NA	TRBV4-2	NA	TRBJ2-5	TGTGCCAGCAGCTCCCGGACGGGGGAAGCGACCCAGTACTTC	CASSSRTGEATQYF
few	TRBV30	NA	TRBJ2-7	TGTGCCTGGACAAGCGCACAGGGTTCCTACGAGCAGTACTTC	CAWTSAQGSYEQYF
NA	TRBV6-1	TRBD1	TRBJ2-5	TGTGCCAGCAGTGTGGACAGGGGAGGCGCCCAGTACTTC	CASSVDRGGAQYF
NA	TRBV5-1	NA	TRBJ2-2	TGCGCCAGCAGCCAACAGGGGAACACCGGGGAGCTGTTTTTT	CASSQQGNTGELFF
NA	TRBV5-1	NA	TRBJ2-5	TGCGCCAGCAGCTTGGCCGGGGATTCTCAAGAGACCCAGTACTTC	CASSLAGDSQETQYF
few	TRBV25-1	TRBD2	TRBJ2-1	TGTGCCAGCAGTGGGATTAGCGGGGGGGCACGGTGGAATGAGCAGTTCTTC	CASSGISGGARWNEQFF
few	TRBV27	TRBD1	TRBJ1-2	TGTGCCAGCAGTTCCCCTTTACAGGGGGCTCCCTATGGCTACACCTTC	CASSSPLQGAPYGYTF
NA	TRBV6-4	NA	TRBJ2-2	TGTGCCAGCAGTGGCGGGAACACCGGGGAGCTGTTTTTT	CASSGGNTGELFF
few	TRBV9	NA	TRBJ2-3	TGTGCCAGCAGCCCCCGGGCAGGGGCGACCACAGATACGCAGTATTTT	CASSPRAGATTDTQYF
few	TRBV5-1	NA	TRBJ1-1	TGCGCCAGCAGCTTCTCTCAGGGAGGAAGAACTGAAGCTTTCTTT	CASSFSQGGRTEAFF
few	TRBV5-1	TRBD1	TRBJ2-1	TGCGCCAGCAGCAGGGGACAGGGGGCAAGGAATGAGCAGTTCTTC	CASSRGQGARNEQFF
NA	TRBV7-9	TRBD1	TRBJ2-6	TGTGCCAGCAGCATCCGGGACAGGCGTTCTGGGGCCAACGTCCTGACTTTC	CASSIRDRRSGANVLTF
few	TRBV7-9	TRBD1	TRBJ2-7	TGTGCCAGCAGCCCAGGGACAGGGGCCTACGAGCAGTACTTC	CASSPGTGAYEQYF
NA	TRBV6-5	TRBD2	TRBJ2-5	TGTGCCAGCAGTTCGGGACTAGCGGGAGTCCGAGAGACCCAGTACTTC	CASSSGLAGVRETQYF
few	TRBV9	TRBD2	TRBJ2-5	TGTGCCAGCAGCGTAGGCCCAGCGGGAGTAACAGAGACCCAGTACTTC	CASSVGPAGVTETQYF
NA	TRBV27	TRBD1	TRBJ2-7	TGTGCCAGCAGTGGATGGACAGGCCCATCCTACGAGCAGTACTTC	CASSGWTGPSYEQYF